The TCR beta chain under discussion was sequenced for a study of T cell responses to AZD1222 COVID-19 vaccine (TCRdb year 2021). About the investigation overall: TCR sequencing was performed for 230 to 250 trial participants, of whom roughly 200 were given two doses of AZD1222 and roughly 25 were given two doses of MenACWY control vaccine. Trial participants were enrolled by age into 18-55, 56-69 and 70-plus year subgroups, with roughly 160, 29 and 62 TCR-sequenced participants respectively.

The CDR3 regions of human TCRbeta chains were analyzed by immunosequencing. From the authors' description of their analysis: Repertoire TCRs were matched against a reference library of SARS-CoV-2-specific TCRs generated with the MIRA antigen-specificity platform. Breadth was defined as the fraction of unique TCRs that were SARS-CoV-2-associated. Depth was defined as the fraction of total T cells that were SARS-CoV-2-associated. Using the MIRA data, each spike-specific TCR was assigned both to the spike region to which the TCR was reactive and to a CD4 or CD8 class. Log10-transformed breadth and depth values were compared by one-way ANOVA with Sidak's multiple comparisons tests. TCRdb retrieved this table from immuneACCESS and kept in-frame rearrangements only. Not all clones are present; in checked studies, unresolved V genes account for under half, and no reason is known for the remainder. V, J and clone size reflect that table, while D and trimming were determined from the DNA. The table for this sample lists 80,000 or so clones; about three quarters of them were counted only once. Of the sample, 27% is held by the ten largest clones.

The sample's time point label, decoded: about 28 days (+/-7) after the second vaccine dose. Reading the label with the study, this specimen's treatment or condition is: meningococcal conjugate vaccine given as trial control. Samples from vaccinated people were obtained from the UK trials COV001 and COV002, which included a single-blind randomized controlled phase 2/3 trial of AZD1222 (ChAdOx1 nCoV-19) in healthy adults. For TCRbeta chain sequencing, PBMC samples were collected from trial participants at day 0 and at day 28 after the second dose. Of note for this clone: It has no known antigen specificity. Base qualities are not provided; no much larger clone lies one nucleotide away.

V loses 3 bases at its end and J loses 4 bases; junction bases beyond the gene matches: 7. The cysteine opens and the phenylalanine closes a CDR3 of 16 amino acids. Of the read, only the CDR3 DNA is kept; its 48 bases are in frame from base 1. CDR1 and CDR2 were assigned from the germline V gene (reference sequence) as DFQATT and SNEGSKA. The paper's findings and limits, for the study overall: Because no day 14 peak-response samples were available, the repertoires could be characterized only after the peak T cell response. Participants were mostly white British and included more females than males, and it was suggested by the authors that clonal diversity may have been underestimated. Epitopes outside the regions mutated in the B.1.351 and B.1.1.7 variants were reportedly recognized by nearly half of the unique spike-specific TCRs. Only 5 to 7 AZD1222 recipients were SARS-CoV-2 seropositive at baseline, limiting conclusions about previously exposed vaccinees. The 56-69-year group was small, and its depth increase did not reach significance, likely because of low power. Vaccine-associated CD4 TCRs spanned the whole spike protein, with dominant responses in regions 160-218 and 743-854. Spike-specific TCR breadth and depth rose significantly after two AZD1222 doses compared with day 0 and with MenACWY recipients.

Recombination joined TRBV20-1 with TRBJ2-1, with 12 junctional bases fitting TRBD2. The sequencing here drew on peripheral blood, taken 28 days after the second dose of the MenACWY control vaccine. This sequence originates from an adult who received the MenACWY meningococcal vaccine as a control. The CDR3 region reads CSASLGLAGTYNEQFF. The DNA is as follows: TGCAGTGCTAGTTTGGGACTAGCGGGCACTTACAATGAGCAGTTCTTC.